This is a list of T cell receptor beta chains from one sample in a study of control samples from healthy donors and cancer patients. Assay: immunoSEQ multiplex PCR; the TCRdb copy retains only in-frame clones and omits some. This sample carries approximately 120,000 clones, about 92% of them seen once, and the ten largest clones take 0.55% to 0.6%. Sequencing input: PBMCs. The receptors shown here come from an older man with head and neck cancer. CDR3s include the opening cysteine and the closing phenylalanine or tryptophan. Some rows mark clone size as missing; the rest say once, few, many or name a class of expanded clone.

TRBJ1-2,-,TRBV6-5,CASSYGQGGVYYGYTF
TRBJ1-2,-,TRBV5-4,CASSLAGEGFYGYTF
TRBJ2-2,-,TRBV7-6,CASSKPGLAETNTGELFF
TRBJ1-1,-,TRBV10-2,CASSLHPQGNLAAFF
TRBJ2-2,-,TRBV12-3/TRBV12-4,CASRSAGTGELFF
TRBJ2-7,-,TRBV5-5,CASSLSNGFYEQYF
TRBJ2-1,few,TRBV6-1,CASSEAEDRASEQFF
TRBJ2-7,-,TRBV19,CASSLRQGEYEQYF
TRBJ1-2,few,TRBV11-2,CASSLGDRGYGYTF
TRBJ1-5,-,TRBV9,CASSAYSTSNQPQHF
TRBJ2-6,-,TRBV27,CASSPGTGAGGANVLTF
TRBJ2-2,-,TRBV9,CASSLAGPGGELFF
TRBJ2-1,-,TRBV11-3,CASSLEGYEQFF
TRBJ2-5,-,TRBV30,CAWSERLAGSETQYF
TRBJ1-5,-,TRBV4-1,CASSPWVRPQHF
TRBJ1-2,-,TRBV28,CASSPLSAGYTF
TRBJ2-7,-,TRBV18,CASSPPDGTKAYEQYF
TRBJ2-1,-,TRBV3-1/TRBV3-2,CASSPGTGVSYNEQFF
TRBJ2-5,-,TRBV11-3,CASSLEGAAETQYF
TRBJ1-5,-,TRBV6-6,CASSSFSAGNQPQHF
TRBJ2-7,-,TRBV3-1/TRBV3-2,CASSQALTGPTPYEQYF
TRBJ1-3,-,TRBV4-1,CASSGRKVNTIYF
TRBJ2-2,once,TRBV3-1/TRBV3-2,CASSQVRTGGTGELFF
TRBJ2-5,-,TRBV5-1,CASSGPGEETQYF
TRBJ1-3,-,TRBV5-1,CASSLGQGNTIYF
TRBJ2-3,-,TRBV14,CASSQQGQDGPDTQYF
TRBJ2-6,-,TRBV7-8,CASSLAGTGANVLTF
TRBJ2-1,-,TRBV5-1,CASSFREVGSNEQFF
TRBJ2-3,-,TRBV12-5,CASGLVWLGDRGTDTQYF
TRBJ2-1,-,TRBV27,CASRGPTYNEQFF
TRBJ1-3,-,TRBV30,CAWSVLLGRHLGNTIYF
TRBJ2-7,-,TRBV21-1,CASSEQTGVGHEQYF
TRBJ1-2,-,TRBV6-5,CASSYRNGPYGYTF
TRBJ2-7,-,TRBV3-1/TRBV3-2,CASSQEIGDRGAAEQYF
TRBJ1-6,once,TRBV5-6,CASSARPTPNSPLHF